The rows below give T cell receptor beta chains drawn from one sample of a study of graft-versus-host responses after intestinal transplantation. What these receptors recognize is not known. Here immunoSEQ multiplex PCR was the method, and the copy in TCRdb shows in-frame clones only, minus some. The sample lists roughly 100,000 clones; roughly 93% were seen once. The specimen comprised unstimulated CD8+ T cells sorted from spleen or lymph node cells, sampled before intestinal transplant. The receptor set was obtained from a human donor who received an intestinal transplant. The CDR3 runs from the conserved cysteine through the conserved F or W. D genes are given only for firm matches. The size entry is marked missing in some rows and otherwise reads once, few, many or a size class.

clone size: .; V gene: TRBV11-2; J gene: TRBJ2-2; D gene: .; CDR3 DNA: TGTGCCAGCAGCTTAGGGGTGTCGAGTACCGGGGAGCTGTTTTTT; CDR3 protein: CASSLGVSSTGELFF
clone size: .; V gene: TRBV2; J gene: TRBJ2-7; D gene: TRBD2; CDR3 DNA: TGTGCCAGCAGTGTTCGGGGGGGTCCCTACGAGCAGTACTTC; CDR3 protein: CASSVRGGPYEQYF
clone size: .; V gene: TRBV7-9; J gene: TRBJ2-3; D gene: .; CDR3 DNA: TGTGCCAGCAGCCCTACCCGAGGGAAGTCCACAGATACGCAGTATTTT; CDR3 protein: CASSPTRGKSTDTQYF
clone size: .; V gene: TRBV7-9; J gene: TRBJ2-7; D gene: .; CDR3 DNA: TGTGCCAGCAGCTTAACCGGGGAGCAGTACTTC; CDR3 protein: CASSLTGEQYF
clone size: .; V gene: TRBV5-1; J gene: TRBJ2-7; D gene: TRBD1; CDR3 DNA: TGCGCCAGCAGTCCCCATATCTCGGACAGGGTCCTGGAGCAGTACTTC; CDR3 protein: CASSPHISDRVLEQYF
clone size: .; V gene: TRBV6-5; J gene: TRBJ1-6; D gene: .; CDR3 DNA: TGTGCCAGCAGTCACCTCCGGGGTTGGGGTTCACCCCTCCACTTT; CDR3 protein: CASSHLRGWGSPLHF
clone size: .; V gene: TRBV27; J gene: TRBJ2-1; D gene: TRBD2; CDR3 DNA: TGTGCCAGCAGTTACCGCGAACTAGCGGGGGGATATGAGCAGTTCTTC; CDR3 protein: CASSYRELAGGYEQFF
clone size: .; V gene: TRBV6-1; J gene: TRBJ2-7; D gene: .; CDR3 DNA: TGTGCCAGCAGTGAATGGCCCTACGAGCAGTACTTC; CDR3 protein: CASSEWPYEQYF
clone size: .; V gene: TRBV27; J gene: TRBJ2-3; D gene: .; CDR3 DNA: TGTGCCAGCAGTTTGTGGACTGGGGATACGCAGTATTTT; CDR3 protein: CASSLWTGDTQYF
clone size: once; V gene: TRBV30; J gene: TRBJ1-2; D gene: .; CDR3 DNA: TGTGCCTGGAGTGTACTCTGGGGCGATGGCTACACCTTC; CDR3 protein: CAWSVLWGDGYTF
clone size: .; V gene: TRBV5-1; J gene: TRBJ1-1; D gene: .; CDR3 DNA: TGCGCCAGCAGCTTATGGCAGGGTAACACTGAAGCTTTCTTT; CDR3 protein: CASSLWQGNTEAFF
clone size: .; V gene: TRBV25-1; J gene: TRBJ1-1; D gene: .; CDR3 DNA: TGTGCCAGCAGTCTCCCCGGGTTGGGGGGTACTGAAGCTTTCTTT; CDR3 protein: CASSLPGLGGTEAFF